This TCR beta chain was sequenced in a study of technical replicates of blood from a handful of donors. The method was immunoSEQ multiplex PCR; TCRdb's version includes in-frame clones alone and lacks a portion of them. The top ten hold 0.24% of the sample, which has almost 90,000 clones, roughly 94% seen once. Germline V CDR1 and CDR2: WNHNN, SYGVQD (reference sequence). V dropped 0 bases and J dropped 8 bases, with 11 bases sitting between them. There are 14 residues in the CDR3. In its sample, this clone was seen once. The source is a human donor in good health. Sequencing input: T cells isolated from PBMCs. The rearrangement links TRBV10-1 to TRBJ2-1; D is perhaps TRBD1 (6 bases). CDR3 loop: CASSESLGAHEQFF. The CDR3 nucleotides are TGCGCCAGCAGTGAGTCTCTGGGGGCACATGAGCAGTTCTTC.